Shown below are 3 T cell receptor beta chains from a single sample sequenced in a study of OX40 agonist ivuxolimab in advanced cancers. Here immunoSEQ multiplex PCR was the method, and the copy in TCRdb shows in-frame clones only, minus some. The data contain over 50,000 clones, about 82% of them singletons. This sample comprised CD4+ or CD8+ T cells sorted from blood, obtained in a trial of the OX40 agonist ivuxolimab. All receptors come from an adult with an advanced solid tumor such as melanoma, head and neck, liver or kidney cancer.

A single count supports this clone. The rearrangement uses TRBV19 and TRBJ1-2; 9 positions agree with TRBD1. The CDR3 length is 16 residues. Germline V CDR1 and CDR2: LNHDA, SQIVND (reference sequence). V shed 5 bases, J shed 8 bases, and the junction held 15 bases outside the gene matches. CDR3 region: CASSPGQGGGLFGYTF. The CDR3 nucleotides read TGTGCCAGTAGTCCGGGACAGGGAGGCGGGCTATTCGGCTACACCTTC.

This clone was recorded only once. The V gene is TRBV7-2, the J gene TRBJ2-7, with TRBD2 matching 9 bases. V was clipped by 1 base and J by 2 bases; unmatched bases: 6. Germline-derived CDR1 and CDR2 are SGHTA and FQGNSA. This CDR3 has 16 residues. Here the CDR3 DNA reads TGTGCCAGCAGCTTAGGGGCTAGCGGGGCCACCTACGAGCAGTACTTC. Translated: CASSLGASGATYEQYF.

The V call is TRBV7-3, the J call TRBJ2-5; 8 bases agree with TRBD2. Germline trimming cut 5 bases from V and 5 bases from J; bases unmatched to any gene: 10. The CDR3 is 15 amino acids. The V gene's germline CDR1 is SGHTA and CDR2 FQGTGA. The CDR3: CASSTTGTSSETQYF. CDR3 nucleotide sequence: TGTGCCAGCAGCACAACCGGGACTAGTAGCGAGACCCAGTACTTC.